Listed below are T cell receptor beta chains from one sample, sequenced in a study of cytomegalovirus exposure and HLA in healthy donors. Assay: immunoSEQ multiplex PCR; the TCRdb copy retains only in-frame clones and omits some. Among some 160,000 clones listed, over 70% were seen once. Specimen: PBMCs. Receptor source: a woman in her 30s in good health and CMV-seronegative. Each CDR3 is given without its conserved first and last residue.

v_gene	j_gene	CDR3aa
TRBV28	TRBJ2-5	ASKGANKETQY
TRBV6-1	TRBJ1-6	ASSELPGQGNSPLH
TRBV6-5	TRBJ1-4	ASSFRGYGEKLF
TRBV5-1	TRBJ1-3	ASSPNPLGTVGNTIY
TRBV6-5	TRBJ2-5	ASSWGTSGGETQY
TRBV20-1	TRBJ2-5	SEGLGETQY
TRBV19	TRBJ1-1	ASGITTGRMNTEAF
TRBV2	TRBJ1-1	ASRAGPNTEAF
TRBV29-1	TRBJ1-1	SVQQMNTEAF
TRBV29-1	TRBJ2-1	SVGEYPNNEQF
TRBV4-1	TRBJ2-1	ASSSDGGGALYNEQF
TRBV14	TRBJ2-4	ASSYNNRVQY
TRBV5-1	TRBJ2-5	ASSWGQEEEQY
TRBV27	TRBJ1-5	ASSGQGQPQH
TRBV7-2	TRBJ1-3	ASSLGTGTGNTIY
TRBV5-4	TRBJ1-1	ASILGQGGDGNTEAF
TRBV13	TRBJ1-1	ASSFLRGTEAF
TRBV7-3	TRBJ2-2	ASRPTSTAGELF
TRBV29-1	TRBJ1-1	SVELRMNTEAF
TRBV30	TRBJ2-7	AWSVPVLWSYEQY
TRBV5-6	TRBJ1-1	ASSPGDTEAF
TRBV6-5	TRBJ1-1	ASSYLGTQNTEAF
TRBV5-6	TRBJ1-5	ASSDLQGNQPQH
TRBV6-5	TRBJ1-5	ASSPNSNQPQH
TRBV15	TRBJ2-7	ATSVGGPSYEQY
TRBV7-8	TRBJ2-7	ASKEKTAYEQY
TRBV5-1	TRBJ2-4	AALSRIAKNIQY
TRBV6-5	TRBJ2-6	ASSYEASSGANVLT
TRBV4-1	TRBJ2-1	ASRHHTSTYNEQF